The rows below give T cell receptor beta chains drawn from one sample of a study of blood T cell repertoires in COVID-19. Measured with immunoSEQ multiplex PCR; TCRdb has only the in-frame clones, and not every one. Found here are some 390,000 clones, 80% to 90% of them singletons; the top ten hold 2.3%. The sequencing sample was made of peripheral blood. These receptors all stem from a woman aged 60-70 years with COVID-19, enrolled during active disease. The CDR3 runs from the conserved cysteine through the conserved F or W.

J gene	V gene	CDR3 protein
TRBJ2-1	TRBV5-1	CASSALPYNEQFF
TRBJ1-4	TRBV4-1	CASSLGSSWRNEKLFF
TRBJ2-1	TRBV19	CASRPTGTGPYNEQFF
TRBJ1-1	TRBV7-9	CASSPGTTGLDTEAFF
TRBJ1-1	TRBV7-8	CASSFRAGGTEAFF
TRBJ2-3	TRBV7-9	CASSWKQASTDTQYF
TRBJ2-2	TRBV30	CAWTQGPTNTGELFF
TRBJ1-6	TRBV6-5	CASSYRTGITPLHF
TRBJ2-6	TRBV6-4	CASSQASGANVLTF
TRBJ2-2	TRBV4-1	CASSQFSGELFF
TRBJ2-7	TRBV3-1/TRBV3-2	CASSQERSTSGTYEQYF
TRBJ2-1	TRBV27	CASSREQGYNEQFF
TRBJ1-4	TRBV18	CASSRSSTNEKLFF
TRBJ1-2	TRBV3-1/TRBV3-2	CASRDRAGYGYTF
TRBJ2-7	TRBV7-9	CASSWSAGPDYEQYF
TRBJ2-2	TRBV5-4	CASSLATSAHTGELFF
TRBJ1-2	TRBV5-1	CASSAGTGNYGYTF
TRBJ2-5	TRBV5-4	CASSLQGQGVGTQYF
TRBJ2-1	TRBV5-1	CASSPTPGQAYNEQFF
TRBJ2-3	TRBV30	CAWSRGVDTDTQYF
TRBJ1-3	TRBV18	CASSPTGLSAGNTIYF
TRBJ2-7	TRBV2	CASSLRTLTYEQYF
TRBJ2-2	TRBV4-1	CASSQDIQGAGELFF
TRBJ2-3	TRBV11-3	CASSWGTGFTDTQYF
TRBJ1-2	TRBV11-3	CASSLDGEEWHYGYTF
TRBJ1-4	TRBV11-2	CASSLNRGGDEKLFF
TRBJ2-2	TRBV7-3	CASSLNRAGAGELFF
TRBJ2-2	TRBV11-2	CASSPTRTGYAGELFF
TRBJ2-2	TRBV7-9	CASSPLAGGRYTGELFF
TRBJ2-7	TRBV3-1/TRBV3-2	CASSIQRSYEQYF
TRBJ2-7	TRBV21-1	CANERGLSKLSSYEQYF
TRBJ2-3	TRBV2	CASRVSGGGQDTQYF
TRBJ1-4	TRBV7-9	CASSRGAEKLFF
TRBJ1-5	TRBV19	CASSMNTDRGYQPQHF
TRBJ1-2	TRBV28	CASSLSQGIYGYTF
TRBJ1-6	TRBV6-6	CASSPKTRGQGSPLHF
TRBJ2-1	TRBV9	CASSVGENEQFF
TRBJ2-2	TRBV5-5	CASSPGGTGELFF
TRBJ2-5	TRBV4-2	CASSPGLAGGTPQETQYF